These 28 T cell receptor beta chains were sequenced from one sample in a study of shared clonotypes between healthy human individuals (dated by TCRdb to 2020 to 2022). Libraries were built with the immunoSEQ multiplex PCR assay. As stored in TCRdb, this immuneACCESS dataset retains in-frame rearrangements with V and J assigned. A fraction of the clones does not appear; measured against another copy, unresolved V genes explain less than half of the discrepancy, and the remainder lacks a known reason. In this sample the table shows millions of clones, approximately 90% of which occur a single time. 0.13% to 0.15% of the sample rests with the top ten. Source material: naive CD4+ T cells sorted from blood. The sample's cell subset or site label, in plain terms: CD45RA+ positively selected. The source of these receptors is a man aged 18 to 29 in good health.

This clone appeared a single time. The chain combines TRBV30 with TRBJ1-1; D gene ambiguous. Germline CDR1 is GTSNPN and CDR2 is SVGIG (reference sequence). This CDR3 has 14 amino acids. Trimming pared 5 bases from V and 5 bases from J, leaving 18 bases between. In DNA, the CDR3 is TGTGCCTGGGCAGCCGGGCGCCTAGGGACTGAAGCTTTCTTT. Its translation is CAWAAGRLGTEAFF.

The chain couples TRBV2 to TRBJ2-7; TRBD2 matches at 7 bases. CDR3 length: 16 residues. V dropped 7 bases and J dropped 0; count of bases not matched to a gene: 12. Germline loops: CDR1 SNHLY, CDR2 FYNNEI. The CDR3 DNA reads TGTGCCAGCACGTTTCGGGCGGGAGATAACTCCTACGAGCAGTACTTC. Amino acid sequence: CASTFRAGDNSYEQYF.

V and J are TRBV30 and TRBJ1-3; no firm D call. Germline V gives CDR1 GTSNPN, CDR2 SVGIG (reference sequence). V lost 2 bases and J 8 bases, leaving 13 bases between the germline ends. CDR3 length: 13 residues. CDR3 coding DNA: TGTGCCTGGAGTCGGTCAGCCGGGGACACCATATATTTT. Its protein is CAWSRSAGDTIYF.

This chain connects TRBV10-3 to TRBJ2-1; D assignment may be TRBD1 or TRBD2 (7 bases each). V was clipped by 7 bases and J by 2 bases, with 15 bases between them. The CDR3 contains 15 residues. Germline CDR1 and CDR2: ENHRY and SYGVKD. CDR3 DNA sequence: TGTGCCATCACCCAGGGGGGGTTGGCCTACAATGAGCAGTTCTTC. Protein sequence: CAITQGGLAYNEQFF.

The CDR3 sequence is CASSLTSGGADEQFF. CDR3 DNA: TGCGCCAGCAGCTTGACTAGCGGGGGGGCCGATGAGCAGTTCTTC. This rearrangement joins TRBV5-1 to TRBJ2-1; TRBD2 agrees at 13 bases. The germline CDR1 and CDR2 sequences are SGHRS and YFSETQ. J gave up 8 bases and V 1 base, and 3 bases lay outside the gene matches. This CDR3 has 15 residues.

This rearrangement joins TRBV5-1 to TRBJ2-7; 11 positions match TRBD1. V lost 0 bases and J lost 4; bases outside the gene matches: 3. The CDR3 spans 15 residues. In germline, CDR1 is SGHRS, CDR2 YFSETQ. The chain's CDR3 is CASSLEGQGVYEQYF. For the CDR3, the DNA is TGCGCCAGCAGCTTGGAGGGACAGGGGGTTTACGAGCAGTACTTC. Complete variable domain (other parts from reference TRBV5-1 and TRBJ2-7): KAGVTQTPRYLIKTRGQQVTLSCSPISGHRSVSWYQQTPGQGLQFLFEYFSETQRNKGNFPGRFSGRQFSNSRSEMNVSTLELGDSALYLCASSLEGQGVYEQYFGPGTRLTVT.

The chain joins TRBV27 to TRBJ1-5; TRBD1 matches at 7 bases. The V segment lost 5 bases and the J segment 6 bases; nucleotides outside the gene matches: 10. The CDR3 runs to 15 residues. Germline-derived CDR1 and CDR2 are MNHEY and SMNVEV (reference sequence). The CDR3 coding sequence is TGTGCCAGCAGTCCGCAGGGGGGGGCGGGTCAGCCCCAGCATTTT. Protein: CASSPQGGAGQPQHF.

The rearrangement joins TRBV19 to TRBJ2-5; 15 bases map to TRBD2. V shed 0 bases and J 9 bases; nucleotides not matched to a gene: 14. The CDR3 covers 19 residues. Germline loops: CDR1 LNHDA, CDR2 SQIVND (reference sequence). The CDR3, as DNA: TGTGCCAGTAGTATAGATGGGACTAGCGGGAGGACCACTCAAGGGGCCCAGTACTTC. Translated, it gives CASSIDGTSGRTTQGAQYF.

The J gene is TRBJ1-2, the V gene TRBV6-5, with D tentatively TRBD1 (5 bases). CDR1 and CDR2 (germline): MNHEY, SVGAGI. The ends were cut back, 6 bases at V and 3 bases at J, with 14 bases in the middle. This CDR3 spans 14 amino acids. The CDR3 region is CASRPDGGHYGYTF. The CDR3 bases are TGTGCCAGCAGACCCGACGGGGGACACTATGGCTACACCTTC.

The chain is built from TRBV9 and TRBJ2-1; TRBD2 aligns across 9 bases. Trimming took 4 bases from V and 7 from J; bases not matched to a gene: 12. CDR1 is SGDLS, CDR2 YYNGEE, per germline. CDR3 length equals 16 residues. The CDR3 loop is CASSPSGSGSLNEQFF. DNA for the CDR3: TGTGCCAGCAGCCCCTCCGGTAGCGGGAGTCTAAATGAGCAGTTCTTC. Supplemented by reference TRBV9 and TRBJ2-1, the full variable domain reads DSGVTQTPKHLITATGQRVTLRCSPRSGDLSVYWYQQSLDQGLQFLIQYYNGEERAKGNILERFSAQQFPDLHSELNLSSLELGDSALYFCASSPSGSGSLNEQFFGPGTRLTVL.

V gene TRBV30 combines with J gene TRBJ2-7; D not certain. Trimming left V 0 bases short and J 0 bases short, with 6 bases between. This CDR3 spans 13 amino acids. Looked up from germline, CDR1 is GTSNPN and CDR2 is SVGIG (reference sequence). The CDR3 coding sequence is TGTGCCTGGAGTGTAAGGGTCTCCTACGAGCAGTACTTC. It yields the protein CAWSVRVSYEQYF. The complete variable domain, with remaining parts taken from reference TRBV30 and TRBJ2-7, reads SQTIHQWPATLVQPVGSPLSLECTVEGTSNPNLYWYRQAAGRGLQLLFYSVGIGQISSEVPQNLSASRPQDRQFILSSKKLLLSDSGFYLCAWSVRVSYEQYFGPGTRLTVT.

This sequence joins TRBV15 and TRBJ2-7; D is possibly TRBD2 (5 bases). Germline V gene sequence: CDR1 LNHNV, CDR2 YYDKDF (reference sequence). Between the trimmed V and J ends, which lost 0 bases and 6 bases, there was a span of 12 bases. The CDR3 extends over 14 amino acids. The CDR3 sequence is CATSRDRSSTEQYF. DNA for the CDR3: TGTGCCACCAGCAGAGATCGGTCTAGCACCGAGCAGTACTTC. Using reference TRBV15 and TRBJ2-7 for the parts outside the CDR3, the full variable domain is DAMVIQNPRYQVTQFGKPVTLSCSQTLNHNVMYWYQQKSSQAPKLLFHYYDKDFNNEADTPDNFQSRRPNTSFCFLDIRSPGLGDTAMYLCATSRDRSSTEQYFGPGTRLTVT.

In this sample, this clone turned up once. The V call is TRBV2, the J call TRBJ1-1; no clear D gene. The CDR3 loop spans 12 amino acids. Trimming cost V 2 bases and J 7 bases, with 8 bases left between them. Germline V gene data show CDR1 as SNHLY and CDR2 as FYNNEI. The CDR3 DNA follows: TGTGCCAGCAGTGAAAGAGGGCTTGAAGCTTTCTTT. Encoded protein: CASSERGLEAFF.

The chain combines TRBV6-5 with TRBJ2-5; weak D call: TRBD2 (5 bases). Between the trimmed V and J ends, which lost 6 bases and 2 bases, there was a span of 13 bases. Germline CDR1 and CDR2: MNHEY and SVGAGI. The CDR3 runs to 14 residues. CDR3: CASSPGGWQETQYF. The DNA for the CDR3 is TGTGCCAGCAGCCCAGGAGGTTGGCAAGAGACCCAGTACTTC.

V gene TRBV6-1 combines with J gene TRBJ1-1; D is perhaps TRBD1 (6 bases). CDR1 and CDR2 (germline): MNHNS, SASEGT. Trimming took 6 bases from V and 0 from J, leaving 14 bases between them. CDR3 length equals 15 residues. The CDR3: CASRAGHLLNTEAFF. As DNA, the CDR3 is TGTGCCAGCAGGGCGGGACACCTCTTGAACACTGAAGCTTTCTTT.

Comments on this clone: Distinct nucleotide sequences in the sample also encode this CDR3. J is TRBJ1-5 and V is TRBV28; TRBD1 agrees at 7 bases. Losses at the gene ends were 3 bases for V and 5 bases for J; bases not matched to a gene: 7. The CDR3 runs to 15 residues. The germline gives CDR1 MDHEN, CDR2 SYDVKM. Written as DNA, the CDR3 is TGTGCCAGCAGTTTTTCGGACAGGACGGATCAGCCCCAGCATTTT. Encoded protein: CASSFSDRTDQPQHF.

In regard to this clone: Additional DNA sequences in this sample encode the identical CDR3. The chain carries TRBV30 and TRBJ2-7; 7 bases align to TRBD2. The V segment lost 2 bases and the J segment 4 bases; nucleotides outside the gene matches: 5. The CDR3 has 13 residues. Per germline, CDR1 GTSNPN and CDR2 SVGIG (reference sequence). CDR3 nucleotides: TGTGCCTGGAGTCGCGGGGGATCGTACGAGCAGTACTTC. It is translated as CAWSRGGSYEQYF.

Here the CDR3 DNA reads TGTGCCAGCAGTCCCACGGACAACTCCTACGAGCAGTACTTC. Amino acids: CASSPTDNSYEQYF. This chain uses TRBV2 with TRBJ2-7; D possibly corresponds to TRBD1 (5 bases). The CDR3 is 14 residues long. Germline V gene sequence: CDR1 SNHLY, CDR2 FYNNEI. V lost 5 bases and J 0 bases, leaving 11 bases between the germline ends.

The chain is built from TRBV9 and TRBJ1-6, with 9 bases fitting TRBD1. The V gene end was trimmed by 2 bases and the J gene end by 13 bases; junction bases not matched to a gene: 10. The CDR3 is 15 residues long. Germline V gene data show CDR1 as SGDLS and CDR2 as YYNGEE. The DNA for the CDR3 is TGTGCCAGCAGCGTCGGACAGGGGCCACAATGGCCCCTCCACTTT. Translating it yields CASSVGQGPQWPLHF.

The J gene is TRBJ2-3, the V gene TRBV28; D is unclear. V was cut by 4 bases and J by 0 bases, with 14 bases left in between. The CDR3 extends over 16 amino acids. The V gene's germline CDR1 is MDHEN and CDR2 SYDVKM. Written as DNA, the CDR3 is TGTGCCAGCAGTTCCATAGGTAGATCTAGCACAGATACGCAGTATTTT. Encoded protein: CASSSIGRSSTDTQYF.

V and J are TRBV6-5 and TRBJ1-1; the D is unclear. Between the trimmed V and J ends, which lost 6 bases and 3 bases, there was a span of 8 bases. Germline CDR1 is MNHEY and CDR2 is SVGAGI. The CDR3 extends over 12 amino acids. In nucleotides, the CDR3 is TGTGCCAGCAGCCCGATCGACACTGAAGCTTTCTTT. It translates to CASSPIDTEAFF.

The V and J genes are TRBV18 and TRBJ1-1; 9 nucleotides line up with TRBD1. With 6 bases clipped from V and 5 bases from J, the junction kept 10 bases outside the gene matches. Germline CDR1 KGHSH, CDR2 LQKENI. This CDR3 spans 15 amino acids. The CDR3 here is CASSPTTGGETEAFF. As DNA, the CDR3 is TGTGCCAGCTCGCCCACGACAGGGGGGGAGACTGAAGCTTTCTTT.

V and J are TRBV7-6 and TRBJ2-2; D may be TRBD1 (5 bases). Germline V gene sequence: CDR1 SGHVS, CDR2 FNYEAQ. This CDR3 has 13 residues. V gave up 5 bases and J gave up 7 bases, with 11 bases separating them. The CDR3: CASSGQGFGELFF. DNA for the CDR3: TGTGCCAGCAGCGGGCAGGGTTTCGGGGAGCTGTTTTTT. Combining the CDR3 with reference TRBV7-6 and TRBJ2-2 gives the whole variable domain GAGVSQSPRYKVTKRGQDVALRCDPISGHVSLYWYRQALGQGPEFLTYFNYEAQQDKSGLPNDRFSAERPEGSISTLTIQRTEQRDSAMYRCASSGQGFGELFFGEGSRLTVL.

The chain combines TRBV5-8 with TRBJ2-7; 7 bases align to TRBD2. V shed 1 base, J shed 5 bases, and the junction held 15 bases outside the gene matches. CDR3 length: 17 residues. Germline V gene lookup returns CDR1 SGHTS and CDR2 YDEGEE. For the CDR3, the DNA is TGTGCCAGCAGCTTGACCCCTTTGACGGGGGGATATCACGAGCAGTACTTC. The encoded protein is CASSLTPLTGGYHEQYF. Based on the CDR3 plus reference TRBV5-8 and TRBJ2-7, the full variable domain is EAGVTQSPTHLIKTRGQQATLRCSPISGHTSVYWYQQALGLGLQFLLWYDEGEERNRGNFPPRFSGRQFPNYSSELNVNALELEDSALYLCASSLTPLTGGYHEQYFGPGTRLTVT.

CDR3 loop: CASSLDGANGDTQYF. For the CDR3, the DNA is TGTGCCAGCAGCTTAGACGGGGCTAACGGGGATACGCAGTATTTT. This chain connects TRBV11-1 to TRBJ2-3; D possibly uses TRBD1 or TRBD2 (5 bases each). The CDR3 consists of 15 residues. V dropped 1 base and J dropped 6 bases, with 14 bases sitting between them. The germline CDR1 and CDR2 sequences are SGHAT and FQDESV (reference sequence).

The chain is built from TRBV15 and TRBJ1-1; D is unresolved. Germline V gene data show CDR1 as LNHNV and CDR2 as YYDKDF (reference sequence). The CDR3 totals 16 residues. Trimming shortened V by 0 bases and J by 0 bases, and 11 bases separated the two germline ends. This CDR3 reads CATSRDRVALNTEAFF. The CDR3 DNA reads as TGTGCCACCAGCAGAGATCGAGTAGCCCTGAACACTGAAGCTTTCTTT.

Concerning this clone: The same CDR3 is also encoded by other DNA sequences in this sample. The chain employs TRBV5-1 and TRBJ2-7; 8 bases match TRBD1. Germline V gene lookup returns CDR1 SGHRS and CDR2 YFSETQ. The CDR3 loop spans 15 amino acids. Germline trimming cut 4 bases from V and 0 bases from J; bases unmatched to any gene: 6. CDR3 loop: CASSPDRAYSYEQYF. CDR3 DNA: TGCGCCAGCAGCCCGGACAGGGCCTACTCCTACGAGCAGTACTTC.

This clone was found a few times. Other nucleotide sequences from this sample produce the same CDR3. The V gene is TRBV9, the J gene TRBJ1-2, with 9 bases lining up with TRBD1. Germline V CDR1 and CDR2: SGDLS, YYNGEE. V dropped 4 bases and J dropped 3; count of bases not matched to a gene: 4. The CDR3 spans 14 residues. CDR3 sequence (DNA): TGTGCCAGCAGCCTTGACAGGGGGGACTATGGCTACACCTTC. This codes for CASSLDRGDYGYTF.